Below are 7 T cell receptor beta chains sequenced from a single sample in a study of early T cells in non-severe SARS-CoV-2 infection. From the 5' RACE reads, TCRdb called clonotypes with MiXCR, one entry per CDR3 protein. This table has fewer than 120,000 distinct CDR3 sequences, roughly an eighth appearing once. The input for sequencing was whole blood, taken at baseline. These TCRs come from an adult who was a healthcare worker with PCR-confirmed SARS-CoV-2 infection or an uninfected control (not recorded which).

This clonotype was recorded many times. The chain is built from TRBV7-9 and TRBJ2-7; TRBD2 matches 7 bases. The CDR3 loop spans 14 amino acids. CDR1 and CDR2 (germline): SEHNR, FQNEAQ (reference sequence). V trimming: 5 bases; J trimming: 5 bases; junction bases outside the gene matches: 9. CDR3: CASSPLGRGHEQYF. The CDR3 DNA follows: TGTGCCAGCAGCCCCCTAGGGAGGGGCCACGAGCAGTACTTC. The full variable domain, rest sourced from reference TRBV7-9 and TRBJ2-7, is DTGVSQNPRHKITKRGQNVTFRCDPISEHNRLYWYRQTLGQGPEFLTYFQNEAQLEKSRLLSDRFSAERPKGSFSTLEIQRTEQGDSAMYLCASSPLGRGHEQYFGPGTRLTVT.

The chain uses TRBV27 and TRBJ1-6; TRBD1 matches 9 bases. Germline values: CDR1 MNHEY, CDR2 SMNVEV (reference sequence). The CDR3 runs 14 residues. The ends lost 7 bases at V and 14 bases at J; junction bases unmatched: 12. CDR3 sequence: CASTPGQGLSSLHF. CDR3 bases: TGTGCCAGCACCCCGGGACAGGGTCTTTCTTCCCTCCACTTT.

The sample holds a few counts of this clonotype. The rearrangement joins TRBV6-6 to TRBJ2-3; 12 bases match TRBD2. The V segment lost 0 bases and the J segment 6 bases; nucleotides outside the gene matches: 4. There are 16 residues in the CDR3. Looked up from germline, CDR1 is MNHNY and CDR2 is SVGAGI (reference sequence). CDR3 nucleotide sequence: TGTGCCAGCAGTTACTCGACTAGCGGGGGTGGGGATACGCAGTATTTT. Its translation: CASSYSTSGGGDTQYF.

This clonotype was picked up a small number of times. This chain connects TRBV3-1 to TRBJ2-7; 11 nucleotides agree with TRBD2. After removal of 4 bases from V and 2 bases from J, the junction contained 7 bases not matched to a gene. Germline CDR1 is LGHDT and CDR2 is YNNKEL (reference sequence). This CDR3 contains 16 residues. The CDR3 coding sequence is TGTGCCAGCAGCCTACCCGGGACTAGCGGTCCCTACGAGCAGTACTTC. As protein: CASSLPGTSGPYEQYF.

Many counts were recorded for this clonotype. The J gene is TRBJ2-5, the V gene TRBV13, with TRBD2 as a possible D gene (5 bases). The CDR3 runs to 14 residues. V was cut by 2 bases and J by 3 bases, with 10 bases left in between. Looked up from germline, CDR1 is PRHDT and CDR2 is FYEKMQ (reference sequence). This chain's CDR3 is CASSLWSGKETQYF. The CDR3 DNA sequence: TGTGCCAGCAGCTTATGGAGCGGTAAAGAGACCCAGTACTTC.

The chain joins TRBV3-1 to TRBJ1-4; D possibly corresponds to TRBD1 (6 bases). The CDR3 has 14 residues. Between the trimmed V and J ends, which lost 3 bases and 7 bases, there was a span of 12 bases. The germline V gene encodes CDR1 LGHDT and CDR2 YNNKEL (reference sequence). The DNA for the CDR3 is TGTGCCAGCAGCCAGTCAGGGGTGGGTGAAAAACTGTTTTTT. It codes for CASSQSGVGEKLFF.

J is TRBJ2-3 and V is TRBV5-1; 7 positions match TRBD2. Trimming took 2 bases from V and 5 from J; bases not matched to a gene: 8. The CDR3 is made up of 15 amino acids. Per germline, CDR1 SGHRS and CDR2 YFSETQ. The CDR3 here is CASSFSGAREDTQYF. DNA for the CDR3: TGCGCCAGCAGCTTCAGCGGGGCCAGGGAAGATACGCAGTATTTT.